Each of the 21 T cell receptor beta chains below was sequenced from the same sample in a study of blood T cell repertoires in COVID-19. Produced via immunoSEQ multiplex PCR; TCRdb's table is partial and in-frame only. In the table there are about 200,000 clones, approximately 86% of which are singletons. Sequencing was carried out using peripheral blood. The receptors originated from a man aged 60 to 69 with acute or convalescent COVID-19.

The chain recombines TRBV11-2 with TRBJ2-5; maybe TRBD2 (6 bases). The CDR3 sequence is 15 residues long. Germline V CDR1 and CDR2: SGHAT, FQNNGV. V lost 1 base and J 4 bases, leaving 13 bases between the germline ends. Here the CDR3 DNA reads TGTGCCAGCAGCTTAGGGGGGAAGGAGGGAGAGACCCAGTACTTC. This encodes CASSLGGKEGETQYF.

V is TRBV10-2 and J is TRBJ2-7, with 8 bases lining up with TRBD1. V was clipped by 6 bases and J by 3 bases; unmatched bases: 7. The CDR3 loop spans 14 amino acids. In germline, CDR1 is WSHSY, CDR2 SAAADI. The CDR3 DNA sequence: TGCGCCAGCAGGCCTGGACAGGGTTTCTACGAGCAGTACTTC. This encodes CASRPGQGFYEQYF.

This sequence joins TRBV19 and TRBJ1-5; perhaps TRBD1 as D (6 bases). From germline, CDR1 is LNHDA and CDR2 SQIVND (reference sequence). The V gene lost 5 bases and the J gene lost 2 bases, with 16 bases spanning the gap. CDR3 size: 16 residues. The CDR3 region is CASSLRQASGNQPQHF. CDR3 DNA: TGTGCCAGTAGTCTAAGACAGGCTTCGGGCAATCAGCCCCAGCATTTT.

This chain links TRBV7-2 with TRBJ2-1, with 7 bases fitting TRBD1. After removal of 3 bases from V and 5 bases from J, the junction contained 7 bases not matched to a gene. The CDR3 covers 15 residues. The germline gives CDR1 SGHTA, CDR2 FQGNSA. CDR3 loop: CASSLEPGQHNEQFF. The CDR3, as DNA: TGTGCCAGCAGCTTGGAGCCGGGACAGCACAATGAGCAGTTCTTC. The full variable domain, in which reference TRBV7-2 and TRBJ2-1 provide the parts outside the CDR3, is GAGVSQSPSNKVTEKGKDVELRCDPISGHTALYWYRQSLGQGLEFLIYFQGNSAPDKSGLPSDRFSAERTGGSVSTLTIQRTQQEDSAVYLCASSLEPGQHNEQFFGPGTRLTVL.

The rearrangement links TRBV11-1 to TRBJ1-6, with TRBD1 as a possible D gene (6 bases). Trimming stripped 5 bases from V and 8 bases from J, with 13 bases between. Germline CDR1 reads SGHAT; CDR2 reads FQDESV (reference sequence). This CDR3 region has 14 residues. CDR3 residues: CASSPRGGDSPLHF. CDR3 bases: TGTGCCAGCAGCCCGAGAGGGGGGGATTCACCCCTCCACTTT.

About this clone itself: This sample includes further DNA sequences coding for the same CDR3. The rearrangement uses TRBV3-1 (or the pseudogene TRBV3-2) and TRBJ2-1, with TRBD2 matching 9 bases. The V and J ends lost 1 base and 5 bases, in that order; junction bases with no gene match: 3. This CDR3 spans 15 amino acids. Per germline, CDR1 LGHDT and CDR2 YNNKEL (reference sequence). CDR3 protein: CASSQGLAGHNEQFF. The DNA of the CDR3 is TGTGCCAGCAGCCAAGGGCTAGCGGGGCACAATGAGCAGTTCTTC.

V usage is TRBV14 and J usage is TRBJ2-1, with 8 nucleotides matching TRBD2. CDR1 and CDR2 (germline): SGHDN, FVKESK. This CDR3 is 16 amino acids long. V shed 2 bases and J 9 bases; nucleotides not matched to a gene: 12. DNA for the CDR3: TGTGCCAGCAGCCAAATCTGGACGGGGGGGCAGGGTGAGCAGTTCTTC. It codes for CASSQIWTGGQGEQFF. Supplemented by reference TRBV14 and TRBJ2-1, the full variable domain reads EAGVTQFPSHSVIEKGQTVTLRCDPISGHDNLYWYRRVMGKEIKFLLHFVKESKQDESGMPNNRFLAERTGGTYSTLKVQPAELEDSGVYFCASSQIWTGGQGEQFFGPGTRLTVL.

The chain is built from TRBV25-1 and TRBJ1-1, with 8 bases identical to TRBD1. In germline, CDR1 is MGHDK, CDR2 SYGVNS. The V gene end was trimmed by 1 base and the J gene end by 8 bases; junction bases not matched to a gene: 9. The CDR3 is made up of 15 amino acids. The CDR3 here is CASSESGWRTGEAFF. In DNA, the CDR3 is TGTGCCAGCAGTGAATCTGGCTGGCGGACAGGGGAAGCTTTCTTT.

The chain has TRBV19 and TRBJ1-5, with 7 bases fitting TRBD1. The germline V gene has CDR1 LNHDA and CDR2 SQIVND (reference sequence). This CDR3 spans 16 amino acids. V shed 5 bases and J 1 base; nucleotides not matched to a gene: 8. The CDR3 DNA reads TGTGCCAGTAGTCCTCCACAGGGGAAGAGCAATCAGCCCCAGCATTTT. Its translation is CASSPPQGKSNQPQHF. Complete variable domain (other parts from reference TRBV19 and TRBJ1-5): DGGITQSPKYLFRKEGQNVTLSCEQNLNHDAMYWYRQDPGQGLRLIYYSQIVNDFQKGDIAEGYSVSREKKESFPLTVTSAQKNPTAFYLCASSPPQGKSNQPQHFGDGTRLSIL.

The CDR3 DNA sequence: TGTGCCAGCAGCTCCATTCGGGGGGGGACTGAAGCTTTCTTT. Translation gives CASSSIRGGTEAFF. This rearrangement joins TRBV13 to TRBJ1-1, with a weak D call TRBD1 (5 bases). The germline V gene has CDR1 PRHDT and CDR2 FYEKMQ (reference sequence). Deletions cut 4 bases from V and 5 bases from J, with 14 bases between. The length of the CDR3 is 14 residues.

The CDR3: CASSIDREKQYF. The CDR3 region has the DNA TGTGCCAGTAGTATCGACAGGGAAAAGCAGTACTTC. J is TRBJ2-7 and V is TRBV19; 7 positions agree with TRBD1. Unmatched junction bases numbered 4, after V lost 3 bases and J lost 8 bases. CDR1 is LNHDA, CDR2 SQIVND, per germline (reference sequence). This CDR3 spans 12 amino acids. The full variable domain, in which reference TRBV19 and TRBJ2-7 provide the parts outside the CDR3, is DGGITQSPKYLFRKEGQNVTLSCEQNLNHDAMYWYRQDPGQGLRLIYYSQIVNDFQKGDIAEGYSVSREKKESFPLTVTSAQKNPTAFYLCASSIDREKQYFGPGTRLTVT.

This clone was counted a few times. J is TRBJ2-3 and V is TRBV24-1, with 9 bases aligning to TRBD1. Germline trimming cut 4 bases from V and 2 bases from J; bases unmatched to any gene: 9. The CDR3 loop spans 17 amino acids. Germline lookup yields CDR1 KGHDR and CDR2 SFDVKD. For the CDR3, the DNA is TGTGCCACCAGTGACCCGGGACAGGGTTTTCACACAGATACGCAGTATTTT. Translation gives CATSDPGQGFHTDTQYF.

The V and J genes are TRBV4-1 and TRBJ2-7, with D possibly matching TRBD1 (6 bases). Trimming left V 4 bases short and J 0 bases short, with 22 bases between. CDR1 is MGHRA and CDR2 is YSYEKL in the germline V gene. The CDR3 has 18 residues. The CDR3: CASSLTSTGQGSSYEQYF. Written as DNA, the CDR3 is TGCGCCAGCAGCCTCACCTCGACCGGGCAGGGGTCCTCCTACGAGCAGTACTTC.

The V call is TRBV10-3, the J call TRBJ2-7, with TRBD1 identical over 7 bases. CDR3 length: 15 residues. V shed 2 bases and J 3 bases; nucleotides not matched to a gene: 7. Per germline, CDR1 ENHRY and CDR2 SYGVKD. DNA of the CDR3: TGTGCCATCAGTGAGCCACAGACAGGGCGCTACGAGCAGTACTTC. The encoded protein is CAISEPQTGRYEQYF.

The chain has TRBV7-6 and TRBJ2-3, with 7 bases identical to TRBD2. Trimming removed 5 bases from V and 6 bases from J; junction bases left unmatched: 14. The V gene's germline CDR1 is SGHVS and CDR2 FNYEAQ. CDR3 length: 16 amino acids. The CDR3 DNA is TGTGCCAGCAGCCTCAACGGGGGGAATCAGTTGGATACGCAGTATTTT. Translating it yields CASSLNGGNQLDTQYF.

This clone came up once. The chain combines TRBV19 with TRBJ1-6; D perhaps matches TRBD1 (5 bases). Germline CDR1 reads LNHDA; CDR2 reads SQIVND (reference sequence). The CDR3 runs 15 residues. Trimming stripped 6 bases from V and 7 bases from J, with 16 bases between. The CDR3 region is CASSTLAGPNSPLHF. Here the CDR3 DNA reads TGTGCCAGTAGCACCTTAGCAGGGCCGAATTCACCCCTCCACTTT.

The rearrangement uses TRBV25-1 and TRBJ1-2, with D uncertain. Germline values: CDR1 MGHDK, CDR2 SYGVNS. V gave up 4 bases and J gave up 9 bases, with 12 bases separating them. The CDR3 is 12 residues long. The CDR3 nucleotides are TGTGCCAGCAGTGGAGGTGCTATTCGCTACACCTTC. Protein sequence: CASSGGAIRYTF.

The V call is TRBV5-8, the J call TRBJ1-2, with 8 bases matching TRBD1. The CDR3 is made up of 17 amino acids. J lost 1 base, V lost 3 bases, and 11 bases had no gene match. Germline V gene data show CDR1 as SGHTS and CDR2 as YDEGEE. This CDR3 reads CASSWGTGGLHNYGYTF. The CDR3 region has the DNA TGTGCCAGCAGCTGGGGGACAGGCGGCCTCCATAACTATGGCTACACCTTC.

For this clone: An end of the junction does not agree with germline; a read error may underlie this. The chain carries TRBV5-1 and TRBJ1-5; 7 nucleotides match TRBD1. Germline V CDR1 and CDR2: SGHRS, YFSETQ. This CDR3 has 14 residues. CDR3 sequence reads: CARSPGGAGGPQHF. In DNA form, the CDR3 reads TGCGCCCGCAGCCCGGGGGGGGCAGGGGGGCCCCAGCATTTT.

The chain's CDR3 is CASSLQRGGETQYF. The CDR3, as DNA: TGTGCCAGCAGCTTACAACGGGGGGGAGAGACCCAGTACTTC. This chain uses TRBV7-2 with TRBJ2-5; 8 bases align to TRBD2. The V gene's germline CDR1 is SGHTA and CDR2 FQGNSA. The CDR3 runs 14 residues. Trimming at V came to 2 bases and at J to 4 bases, leaving 3 bases not matched to a gene.

The V and J genes are TRBV2 and TRBJ1-4; TRBD1 is a possible D gene (5 bases). There are 15 residues in the CDR3. The ends were cut back, 1 base at V and 6 bases at J, with 12 bases in the middle. In germline, CDR1 is SNHLY, CDR2 FYNNEI. CDR3 residues: CASSEGRRVDEKLFF. The CDR3 nucleotides are TGTGCCAGCAGTGAAGGTCGCAGGGTGGATGAAAAACTGTTTTTT.